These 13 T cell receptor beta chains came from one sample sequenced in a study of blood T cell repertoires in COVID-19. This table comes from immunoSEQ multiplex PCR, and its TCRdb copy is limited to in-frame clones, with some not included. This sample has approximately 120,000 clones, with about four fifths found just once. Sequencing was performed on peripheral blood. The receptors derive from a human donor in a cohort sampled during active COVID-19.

DNA of the CDR3: TGTGCCAGCTCACCCCGGCAGGGGGCCGGGGAGCTGTTTTTT. Translated: CASSPRQGAGELFF. The gene calls are TRBV18 and TRBJ2-2; 7 bases are a match to TRBD1. Germline CDR1 is KGHSH and CDR2 is LQKENI. The CDR3 totals 14 residues. J gave up 6 bases and V 3 bases, and 4 bases lay outside the gene matches.

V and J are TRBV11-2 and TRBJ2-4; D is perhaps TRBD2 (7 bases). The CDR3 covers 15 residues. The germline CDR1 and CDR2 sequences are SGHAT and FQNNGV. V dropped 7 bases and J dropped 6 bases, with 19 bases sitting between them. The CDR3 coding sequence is TGTGCCAGCACCTCATTAATGGGGGGGCCAAACATTCAGTACTTC. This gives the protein CASTSLMGGPNIQYF.

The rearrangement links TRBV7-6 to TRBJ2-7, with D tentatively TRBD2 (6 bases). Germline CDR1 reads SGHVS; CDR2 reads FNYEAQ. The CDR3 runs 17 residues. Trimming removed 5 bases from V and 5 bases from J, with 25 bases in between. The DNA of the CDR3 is TGTGCCAGCAGCCCCTGGAGCTATGAGGGCGGGGAACACGAGCAGTACTTC. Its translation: CASSPWSYEGGEHEQYF.

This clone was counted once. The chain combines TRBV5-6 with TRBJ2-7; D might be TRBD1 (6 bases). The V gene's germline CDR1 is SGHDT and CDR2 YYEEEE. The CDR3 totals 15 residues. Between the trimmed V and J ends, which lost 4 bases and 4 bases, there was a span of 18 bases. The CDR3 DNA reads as TGTGCCAGCAGCACTATCACAGGGTTTTGGTACGAGCAGTACTTC. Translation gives CASSTITGFWYEQYF.

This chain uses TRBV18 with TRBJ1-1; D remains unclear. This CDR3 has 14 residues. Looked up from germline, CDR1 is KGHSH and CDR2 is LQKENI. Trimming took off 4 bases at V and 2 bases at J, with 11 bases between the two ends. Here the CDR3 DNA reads TGTGCCAGCTCACACCAGGAATTAAACACTGAAGCTTTCTTT. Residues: CASSHQELNTEAFF.

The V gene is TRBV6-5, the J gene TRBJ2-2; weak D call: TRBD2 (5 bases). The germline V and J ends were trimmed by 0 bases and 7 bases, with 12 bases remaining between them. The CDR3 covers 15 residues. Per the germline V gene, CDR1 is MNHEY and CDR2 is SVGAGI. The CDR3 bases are TGTGCCAGCAGTTACTCAGCGAGGAGGAACGGGGAGCTGTTTTTT. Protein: CASSYSARRNGELFF.

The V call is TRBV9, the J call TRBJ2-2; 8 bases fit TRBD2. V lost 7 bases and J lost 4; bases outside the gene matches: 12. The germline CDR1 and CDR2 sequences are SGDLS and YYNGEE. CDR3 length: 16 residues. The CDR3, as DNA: TGTGCCAGCTCACGGGGGGGGGCTTCAGGCACCGGGGAGCTGTTTTTT. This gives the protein CASSRGGASGTGELFF.

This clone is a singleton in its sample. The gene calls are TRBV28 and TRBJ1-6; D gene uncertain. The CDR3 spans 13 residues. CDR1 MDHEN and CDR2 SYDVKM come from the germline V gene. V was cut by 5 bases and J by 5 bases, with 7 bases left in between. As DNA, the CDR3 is TGTGCCAGCAGTCCAACAAATAATTCACCCCTCCACTTT. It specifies CASSPTNNSPLHF.

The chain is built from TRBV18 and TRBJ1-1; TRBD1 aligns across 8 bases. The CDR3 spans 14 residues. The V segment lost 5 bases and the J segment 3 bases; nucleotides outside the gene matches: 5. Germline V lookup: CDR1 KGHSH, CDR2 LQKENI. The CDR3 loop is CASSLQGGDTEAFF. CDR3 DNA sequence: TGTGCCAGCTCATTACAGGGGGGGGACACTGAAGCTTTCTTT. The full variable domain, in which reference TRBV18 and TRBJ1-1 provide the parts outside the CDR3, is NAGVMQNPRHLVRRRGQEARLRCSPMKGHSHVYWYRQLPEEGLKFMVYLQKENIIDESGMPKERFSAEFPKEGPSILRIQQVVRGDSAAYFCASSLQGGDTEAFFGQGTRLTVV.

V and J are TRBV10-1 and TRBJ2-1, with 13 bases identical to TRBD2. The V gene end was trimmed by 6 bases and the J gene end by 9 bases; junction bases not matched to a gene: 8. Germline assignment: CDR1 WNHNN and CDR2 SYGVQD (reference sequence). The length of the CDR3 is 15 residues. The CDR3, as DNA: TGCGCCAGCAGCTCCGGGACTAGCGGGAAAAGTGAGCAGTTCTTC. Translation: CASSSGTSGKSEQFF.

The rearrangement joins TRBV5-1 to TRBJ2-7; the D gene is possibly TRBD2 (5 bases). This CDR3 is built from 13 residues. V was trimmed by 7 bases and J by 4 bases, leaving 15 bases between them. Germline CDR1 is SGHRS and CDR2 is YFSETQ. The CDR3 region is CASSSSGPYEQYF. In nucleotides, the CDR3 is TGCGCCAGCTCTAGCTCCGGGCCTTACGAGCAGTACTTC.

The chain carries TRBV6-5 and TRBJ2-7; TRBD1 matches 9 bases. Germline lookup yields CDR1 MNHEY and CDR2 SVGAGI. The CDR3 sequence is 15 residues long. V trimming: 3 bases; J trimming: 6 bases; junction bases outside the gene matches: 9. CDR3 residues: CASSYLGGQGSEQYF. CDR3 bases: TGTGCCAGCAGTTATCTGGGCGGACAGGGGTCCGAGCAGTACTTC.

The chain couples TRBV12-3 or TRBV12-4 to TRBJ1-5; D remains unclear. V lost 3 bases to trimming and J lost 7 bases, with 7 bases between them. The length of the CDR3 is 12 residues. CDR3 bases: TGTGCCAGCAGTTTTTACGAGCAGCCCCAGCATTTT. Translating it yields CASSFYEQPQHF.